This T cell receptor beta chain was captured in a study of blood T cell repertoires in COVID-19. TCRdb keeps only in-frame clones here, not all; method: immunoSEQ multiplex PCR. The repertoire holds over 150,000 clones, with approximately 86% as singletons. The CDR3 runs to 14 residues. Losses at the gene ends were 6 bases for V and 3 bases for J; bases not matched to a gene: 3. Germline CDR1 SNHLY, CDR2 FYNNEI. Specimen: peripheral blood. The clonotype originates from a woman aged 55-69 years who had recovered from COVID-19. This chain uses TRBV2 with TRBJ2-2; 8 bases match TRBD1. The CDR3 loop reads CASSLTGDTGELFF. The DNA of the CDR3 is TGTGCCAGCAGCCTGACAGGGGACACCGGGGAGCTGTTTTTT.